This is a list of T cell receptor beta chains from one sample in a study of shared clonotypes between healthy human individuals. Data came from immunoSEQ multiplex PCR; TCRdb stores just in-frame clones and leaves some out. Of under 1,100,000 clones in the sample, approximately 78% were seen once. Sequenced: memory CD4+ T cells from PBMCs. Source of these receptors: a man younger than 35 in good health. Some clones in this sample may be carry-over from other donors' samples. Both conserved end residues are part of each CDR3. A D gene is named only where the DNA matches it firmly. The size entry is marked missing in some rows and otherwise reads once, few, many or a size class.

CDR3 protein: CASSLAVGEQYF
CDR3 DNA: TGTGCCAGCAGCTTAGCCGTTGGCGAGCAGTACTTC
J gene: TRBJ2-7
D gene: -
CDR3 length: 12
V gene: TRBV11-2
clone size: -

CDR3 protein: CASSLRQGYEQYF
CDR3 DNA: TGTGCCAGCAGCTTAAGGCAGGGGTACGAGCAGTACTTC
J gene: TRBJ2-7
D gene: -
CDR3 length: 13
V gene: TRBV7-2
clone size: -

CDR3 protein: CASSEAGRGYTF
CDR3 DNA: TGTGCCAGCAGTGAGGCAGGCCGGGGCTACACCTTC
J gene: TRBJ1-2
D gene: -
CDR3 length: 12
V gene: TRBV6-1
clone size: -

CDR3 protein: CASSPSQGYTGELFF
CDR3 DNA: TGTGCCAGCTCACCAAGCCAGGGGTACACCGGGGAGCTGTTTTTT
J gene: TRBJ2-2
D gene: -
CDR3 length: 15
V gene: TRBV18
clone size: many

CDR3 protein: CASRKKQVRRRTEAFF
CDR3 DNA: TGTGCCAGCAGGAAAAAGCAAGTGAGGAGGAGGACTGAAGCTTTCTTT
J gene: TRBJ1-1
D gene: -
CDR3 length: 16
V gene: TRBV21-1
clone size: -

CDR3 protein: CASSFGTTTDTQYF
CDR3 DNA: TGCGCCAGCAGCTTCGGGACTACCACAGATACGCAGTATTTT
J gene: TRBJ2-3
D gene: TRBD2
CDR3 length: 14
V gene: TRBV5-1
clone size: -

CDR3 protein: CASRGGLAFDEQFF
CDR3 DNA: TGTGCCAGCAGGGGTGGACTAGCGTTCGATGAGCAGTTCTTC
J gene: TRBJ2-1
D gene: TRBD2
CDR3 length: 14
V gene: TRBV6-1
clone size: -

CDR3 protein: CASSPHWTSGRAGELFF
CDR3 DNA: TGTGCCAGCAGCCCCCACTGGACTAGCGGGAGGGCCGGGGAGCTGTTTTTT
J gene: TRBJ2-2
D gene: TRBD2
CDR3 length: 17
V gene: TRBV9
clone size: -

CDR3 protein: CASSRGGALGATTYEQYF
CDR3 DNA: TGCGCCAGCAGCAGGGGCGGCGCGTTAGGGGCCACCACCTACGAGCAGTACTTC
J gene: TRBJ2-7
D gene: -
CDR3 length: 18
V gene: TRBV5-1
clone size: -

CDR3 protein: CASSIGLGVRLQETQYF
CDR3 DNA: TGTGCCAGTAGTATAGGACTAGGGGTAAGGCTCCAAGAGACCCAGTACTTC
J gene: TRBJ2-5
D gene: -
CDR3 length: 17
V gene: TRBV19
clone size: many

CDR3 protein: CASRDTGQVVYEQYF
CDR3 DNA: TGTGCCAGCAGGGATACGGGACAGGTTGTGTACGAGCAGTACTTC
J gene: TRBJ2-7
D gene: TRBD1
CDR3 length: 15
V gene: TRBV6-6
clone size: -

CDR3 protein: CASSHRGGDHSNQPQHF
CDR3 DNA: TGCGCCAGCAGCCACAGGGGGGGGGACCATAGCAATCAGCCCCAGCATTTT
J gene: TRBJ1-5
D gene: TRBD1
CDR3 length: 17
V gene: TRBV10-1
clone size: -

CDR3 protein: CASSQDITSGGYTF
CDR3 DNA: TGCGCCAGCAGCCAAGATATCACAAGCGGTGGCTACACCTTC
J gene: TRBJ1-2
D gene: -
CDR3 length: 14
V gene: TRBV4-1
clone size: few